This T cell receptor beta chain was sequenced in a study of T-cell reconstitution after alpha-beta-depleted transplantation in children. Study-wide findings and caveats: T-cell counts and diversity were attributed mostly to newly produced T cells one year after transplant. By about two months after transplant, alpha-beta T cells reportedly arose from several hundred graft clones that had expanded. Recipient T cells and thymic progenitors that survived were the source of the high TCRbeta diversity seen at day 60 in some patients.

This clonotype appeared a few times. Its antigen remains unidentified. Preparation of the TCRbeta library was carried out with unique molecular identifiers. TCRdb analysed the PCR reads with MiXCR anew, one entry per CDR3 protein. Of some 440,000 distinct CDR3 sequences in the sample, about 16% are singletons; the top ten hold just under 30%. The germline gives CDR1 SGHRS, CDR2 YFSETQ. The V segment lost 0 bases and the J segment 10 bases; nucleotides outside the gene matches: 7. This CDR3 region has 16 residues. The source is a boy under three years old who had a stem cell transplant for Wiskott-Aldrich syndrome, so the T cells may come from the graft donor. The chain carries TRBV5-1 and TRBJ2-1; 13 nucleotides align to TRBD2. This specimen consisted of PBMCs, mostly from graft donor cells, obtained 360 days after TCRalphabeta/CD19-depleted stem cell transplant. CDR3: CASSLGLAGGLEEQFF. Written as DNA, the CDR3 is TGCGCCAGCAGCTTGGGACTAGCGGGGGGCCTTGAGGAGCAGTTCTTC. Full variable domain (rest looked up from reference TRBV5-1 and TRBJ2-1): KAGVTQTPRYLIKTRGQQVTLSCSPISGHRSVSWYQQTPGQGLQFLFEYFSETQRNKGNFPGRFSGRQFSNSRSEMNVSTLELGDSALYLCASSLGLAGGLEEQFFGPGTRLTVL.